The TCR beta chain described here comes from a study of cytomegalovirus exposure and HLA in healthy donors. The study ran its PCR with 60 Vbeta and 13 Jbeta primers. The protocol was immunoSEQ multiplex PCR, while the TCRdb copy is restricted to in-frame clones and leaves out a portion. Of fewer than 200,000 clones in the sample, approximately 80% were seen once. V was pared by 5 bases and J by 3 bases, with 7 bases between. Germline lookup yields CDR1 MNHEY and CDR2 SMNVEV (reference sequence). The CDR3 length is 13 residues. Healthy donors of bone marrow made up the group. Sample: PBMCs. The chain is built from TRBV27 and TRBJ2-2; possible D gene TRBD1, 6 bases. The sequence derives from a woman younger than 35 in good health and CMV-seronegative. CDR3: CASSRTDTGELFF. CDR3 DNA: TGTGCCAGCAGTCGGACAGACACCGGGGAGCTGTTTTTT.